The sample holds one count of the clone carrying this T cell receptor (beta chain). Its antigen is unknown. The source of the sample is a study of cytomegalovirus exposure and HLA in healthy donors. Study-wide context: An earlier analysis found around 120 million unique TCR beta sequences from about 190 million T cells. Of 350 to 400 genotyped donors, about 80% grouped in the Caucasian-associated ancestry cluster. Study-wide results and limits: It has been reported that TCR beta sequences accurately predicted the HLA-A and HLA-B alleles of most subjects.

The CDR3 has 17 residues. Germline V gives CDR1 MDHEN, CDR2 SYDVKM. V was pared by 6 bases and J by 2 bases, with 6 bases of the junction left unmatched. Primers: 60 Vbeta forward and 13 Jbeta reverse. Here immunoSEQ multiplex PCR was the method, and the copy in TCRdb shows in-frame clones only, minus some. The sample contains around 140,000 clones, approximately 80% of which appear only once. The clonotype comes from a man between 50 and 59 years old in good health and CMV-seronegative. Sample: PBMCs. The chain employs TRBV28 and TRBJ2-1; 14 bases fit TRBD2. The CDR3 reads CASRVGLAGGTYNEQFF. CDR3 nucleotides: TGTGCCAGCAGAGTTGGACTAGCGGGAGGTACCTACAATGAGCAGTTCTTC.